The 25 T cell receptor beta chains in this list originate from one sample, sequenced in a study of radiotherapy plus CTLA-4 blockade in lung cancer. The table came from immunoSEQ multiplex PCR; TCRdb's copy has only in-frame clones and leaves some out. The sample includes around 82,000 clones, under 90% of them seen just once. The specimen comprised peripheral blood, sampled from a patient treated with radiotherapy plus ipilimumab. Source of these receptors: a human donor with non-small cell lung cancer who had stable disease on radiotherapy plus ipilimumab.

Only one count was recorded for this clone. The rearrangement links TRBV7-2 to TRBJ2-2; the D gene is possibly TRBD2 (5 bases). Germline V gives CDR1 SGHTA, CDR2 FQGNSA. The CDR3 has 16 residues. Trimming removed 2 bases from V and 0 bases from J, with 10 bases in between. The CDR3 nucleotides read TGTGCCAGCAGCTTATGGGAGCAATCGAACACCGGGGAGCTGTTTTTT. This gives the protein CASSLWEQSNTGELFF.

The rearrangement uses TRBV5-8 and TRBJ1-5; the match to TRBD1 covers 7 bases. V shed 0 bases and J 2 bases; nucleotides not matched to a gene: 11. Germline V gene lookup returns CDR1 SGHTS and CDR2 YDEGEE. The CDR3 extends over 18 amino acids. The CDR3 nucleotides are TGTGCCAGCAGCTTGGTACAGGGGATTGTACTGCGCAATCAGCCCCAGCATTTT. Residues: CASSLVQGIVLRNQPQHF.

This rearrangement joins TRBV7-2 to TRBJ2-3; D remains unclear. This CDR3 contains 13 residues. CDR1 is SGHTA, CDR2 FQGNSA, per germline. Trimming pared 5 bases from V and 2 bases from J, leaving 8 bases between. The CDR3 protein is CASSEQITDTQYF. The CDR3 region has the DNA TGTGCCAGCAGCGAGCAGATCACAGATACGCAGTATTTT.

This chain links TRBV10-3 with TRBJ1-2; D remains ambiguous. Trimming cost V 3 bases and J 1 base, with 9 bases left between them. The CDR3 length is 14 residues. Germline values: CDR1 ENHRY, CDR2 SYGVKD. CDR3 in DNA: TGTGCCATCAGTGACCCTAGTGTTAACTATGGCTACACCTTC. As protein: CAISDPSVNYGYTF.

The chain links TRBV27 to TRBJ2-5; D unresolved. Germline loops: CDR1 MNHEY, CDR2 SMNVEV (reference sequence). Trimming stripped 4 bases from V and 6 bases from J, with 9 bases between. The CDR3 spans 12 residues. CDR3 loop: CASSSPGKTQYF. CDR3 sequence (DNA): TGTGCCAGCAGTTCGCCCGGAAAGACCCAGTACTTC.

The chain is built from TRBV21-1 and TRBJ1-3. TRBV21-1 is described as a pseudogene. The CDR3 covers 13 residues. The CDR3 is CASSEGSGNTIYF. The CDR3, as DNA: TGTGCCAGCAGTGAGGGGTCTGGAAACACCATATATTTT.

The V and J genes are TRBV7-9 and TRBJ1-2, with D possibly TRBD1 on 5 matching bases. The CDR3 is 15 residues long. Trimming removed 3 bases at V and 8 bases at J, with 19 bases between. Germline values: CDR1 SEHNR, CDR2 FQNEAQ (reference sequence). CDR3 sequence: CASSLSGTSLRGYTF. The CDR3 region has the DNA TGTGCCAGCAGCTTGTCCGGGACCTCCCTACGGGGCTACACCTTC.

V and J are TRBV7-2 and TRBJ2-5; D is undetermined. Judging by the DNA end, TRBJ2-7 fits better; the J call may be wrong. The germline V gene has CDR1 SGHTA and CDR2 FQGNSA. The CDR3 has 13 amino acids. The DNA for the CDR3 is TGTGCCAGCAGCTTGCGTTTCGGTTACGAGCAGTACTTC. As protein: CASSLRFGYEQYF.

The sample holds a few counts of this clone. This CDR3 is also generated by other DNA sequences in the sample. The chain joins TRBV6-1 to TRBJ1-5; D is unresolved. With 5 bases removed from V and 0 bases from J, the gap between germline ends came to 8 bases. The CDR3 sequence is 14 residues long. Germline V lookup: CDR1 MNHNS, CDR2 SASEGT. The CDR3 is CASSLSDSNQPQHF. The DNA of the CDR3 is TGTGCCAGCAGTCTATCAGATAGCAATCAGCCCCAGCATTTT.

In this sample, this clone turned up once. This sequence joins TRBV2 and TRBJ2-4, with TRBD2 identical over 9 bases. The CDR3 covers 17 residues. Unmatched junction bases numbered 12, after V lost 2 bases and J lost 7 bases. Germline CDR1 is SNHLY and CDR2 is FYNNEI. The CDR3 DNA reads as TGTGCCAGCAGTGAAATCGAATTGGCGGGGGGGCGGAACATTCAGTACTTC. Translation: CASSEIELAGGRNIQYF.

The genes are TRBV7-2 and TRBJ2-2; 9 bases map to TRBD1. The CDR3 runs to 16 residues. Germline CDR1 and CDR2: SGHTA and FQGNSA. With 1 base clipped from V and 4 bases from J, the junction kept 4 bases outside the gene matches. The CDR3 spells CASSLGGTGRTGELFF. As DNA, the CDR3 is TGTGCCAGCAGCTTAGGGGGGACAGGGCGCACCGGGGAGCTGTTTTTT.

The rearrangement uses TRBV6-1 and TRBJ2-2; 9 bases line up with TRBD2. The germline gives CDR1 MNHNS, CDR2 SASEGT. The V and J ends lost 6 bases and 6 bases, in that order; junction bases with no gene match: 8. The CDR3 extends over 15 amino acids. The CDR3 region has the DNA TGTGCCAGCAGAATAGCGGGAGATTTTTCCGGGGAGCTGTTTTTT. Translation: CASRIAGDFSGELFF.

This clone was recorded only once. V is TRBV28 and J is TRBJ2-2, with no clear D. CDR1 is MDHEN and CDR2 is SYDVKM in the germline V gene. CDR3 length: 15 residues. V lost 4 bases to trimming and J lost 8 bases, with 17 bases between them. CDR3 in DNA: TGTGCCAGCAGTTCGTTAATCACGTTAGAGGGGGAGCTGTTTTTT. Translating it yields CASSSLITLEGELFF.

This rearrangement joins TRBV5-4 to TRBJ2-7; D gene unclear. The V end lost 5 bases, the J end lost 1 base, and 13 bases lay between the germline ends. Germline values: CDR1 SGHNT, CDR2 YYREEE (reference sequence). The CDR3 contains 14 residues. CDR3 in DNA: TGTGCCAGCAGGGCCGGTGAACAGTCCTACGAGCAGTACTTC. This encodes CASRAGEQSYEQYF.

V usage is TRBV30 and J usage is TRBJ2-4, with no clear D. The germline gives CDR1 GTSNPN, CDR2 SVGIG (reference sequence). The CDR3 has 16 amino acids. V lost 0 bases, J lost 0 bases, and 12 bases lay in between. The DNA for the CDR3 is TGTGCCTGGAGTGTACGAGGATCTCTAGCCAAAAACATTCAGTACTTC. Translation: CAWSVRGSLAKNIQYF.

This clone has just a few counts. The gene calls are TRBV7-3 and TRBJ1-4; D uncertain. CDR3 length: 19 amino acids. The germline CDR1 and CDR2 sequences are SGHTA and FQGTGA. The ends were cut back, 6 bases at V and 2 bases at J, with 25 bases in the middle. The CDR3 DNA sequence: TGTGCCAGCAGGCCCAAGATAACAGTAATGTCGGAGACTAATGAAAAACTGTTTTTT. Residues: CASRPKITVMSETNEKLFF.

The CDR3 nucleotides are TGTGCCAGCAGCCAAGTAGGAGGGGGGAACAATGAGCAGTTCTTC. This codes for CASSQVGGGNNEQFF. The chain links TRBV4-2 to TRBJ2-1, with D perhaps being TRBD1 or TRBD2 (6 bases each). This CDR3 spans 15 amino acids. Trimming removed 1 base at V and 5 bases at J, with 12 bases between. CDR1 and CDR2 (germline): LGHNA, YNFKEQ.

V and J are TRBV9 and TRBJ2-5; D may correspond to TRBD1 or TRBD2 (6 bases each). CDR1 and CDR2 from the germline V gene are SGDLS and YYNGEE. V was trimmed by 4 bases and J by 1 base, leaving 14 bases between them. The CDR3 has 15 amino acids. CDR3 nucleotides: TGTGCCAGCAGCAAGGGGGGCCCCTCCCAAGAGACCCAGTACTTC. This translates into CASSKGGPSQETQYF.

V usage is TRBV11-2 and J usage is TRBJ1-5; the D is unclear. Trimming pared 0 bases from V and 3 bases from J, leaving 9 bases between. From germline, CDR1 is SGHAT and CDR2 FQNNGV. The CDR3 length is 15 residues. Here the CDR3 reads CASSLDRAANQPQHF. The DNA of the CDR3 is TGTGCCAGCAGCTTAGATCGGGCAGCCAATCAGCCCCAGCATTTT.

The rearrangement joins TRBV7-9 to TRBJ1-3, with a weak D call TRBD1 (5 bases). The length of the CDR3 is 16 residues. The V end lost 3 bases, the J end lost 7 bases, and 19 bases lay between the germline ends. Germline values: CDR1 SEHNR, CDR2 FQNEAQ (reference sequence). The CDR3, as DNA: TGTGCCAGCAGCTTTCTTGGGGGTCCCGCGGCGAACACCATATATTTT. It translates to CASSFLGGPAANTIYF.

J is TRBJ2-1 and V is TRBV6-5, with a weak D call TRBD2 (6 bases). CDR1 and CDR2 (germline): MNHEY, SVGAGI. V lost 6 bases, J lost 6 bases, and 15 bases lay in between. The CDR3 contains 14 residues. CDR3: CASSGTPALNEQFF. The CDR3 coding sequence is TGTGCCAGCAGCGGGACTCCCGCCCTCAATGAGCAGTTCTTC.

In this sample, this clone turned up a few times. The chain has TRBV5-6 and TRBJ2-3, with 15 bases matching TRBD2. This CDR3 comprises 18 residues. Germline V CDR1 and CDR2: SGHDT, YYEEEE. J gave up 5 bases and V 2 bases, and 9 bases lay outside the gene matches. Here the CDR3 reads CASSFGTSGRRRGDTQYF. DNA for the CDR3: TGTGCCAGCAGCTTCGGGACTAGCGGGAGGCGTAGGGGAGATACGCAGTATTTT.

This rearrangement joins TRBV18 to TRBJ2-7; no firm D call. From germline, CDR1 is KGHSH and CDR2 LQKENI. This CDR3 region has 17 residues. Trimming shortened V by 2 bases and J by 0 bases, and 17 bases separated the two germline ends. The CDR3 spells CASSPIPVLDNSYEQYF. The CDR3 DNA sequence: TGTGCCAGCTCACCAATCCCGGTGCTAGACAACTCCTACGAGCAGTACTTC.

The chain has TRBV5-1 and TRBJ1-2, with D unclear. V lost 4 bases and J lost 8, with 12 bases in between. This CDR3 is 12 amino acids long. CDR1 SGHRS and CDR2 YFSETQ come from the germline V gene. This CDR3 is CASSDGYGGYTF. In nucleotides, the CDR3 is TGCGCCAGCAGCGACGGCTATGGAGGCTACACCTTC. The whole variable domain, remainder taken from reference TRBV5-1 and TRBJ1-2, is KAGVTQTPRYLIKTRGQQVTLSCSPISGHRSVSWYQQTPGQGLQFLFEYFSETQRNKGNFPGRFSGRQFSNSRSEMNVSTLELGDSALYLCASSDGYGGYTFGSGTRLTVV.

The CDR3 sequence: CASSLTDGTEAFF. In nucleotides, the CDR3 is TGTGCCAGCAGCTTAACGGACGGCACTGAAGCTTTCTTT. This chain links TRBV7-3 with TRBJ1-1; D ambiguous. Germline assignment: CDR1 SGHTA and CDR2 FQGTGA. CDR3 length equals 13 residues. V dropped 0 bases and J dropped 4 bases, with 6 bases sitting between them. Based on the CDR3 plus reference TRBV7-3 and TRBJ1-1, the full variable domain is GAGVSQTPSNKVTEKGKYVELRCDPISGHTALYWYRQSLGQGPEFLIYFQGTGAADDSGLPNDRFFAVRPEGSVSTLKIQRTERGDSAVYLCASSLTDGTEAFFGQGTRLTVV.